The rows below give T cell receptor beta chains drawn from one sample of a study of T cells in localized non-small cell lung cancer. Sequencing was performed with immunoSEQ multiplex PCR; in TCRdb, only in-frame clones are kept and a portion is missing. The table shows about 40,000 clones, with about 90% occurring only once. This specimen consisted of peripheral blood, obtained before any cancer treatment. The receptors shown here come from a man aged 35 to 70 with stage I lung adenocarcinoma. CDR3s include the opening cysteine and the closing phenylalanine or tryptophan. The D gene is left open where the match is weak. A row's size may be missing; if present it is once, few, many or a size class.

D: -; J: TRBJ1-5; size: few; V: TRBV30; DNA: TGTGCCTGGAGTGTCTTTGAGGGTCGGCCCCAGCATTTT; CDR3: CAWSVFEGRPQHF
D: TRBD1; J: TRBJ2-5; size: -; V: TRBV29-1; DNA: TGCAGCGTCGCCGGGGACAGGAGCCAAGAGACCCAGTACTTC; CDR3: CSVAGDRSQETQYF
D: -; J: TRBJ2-5; size: -; V: TRBV27; DNA: TGTGCCAGCAGCTCCCCACAGGGAGGAGGGGAGACCCAGTACTTC; CDR3: CASSSPQGGGETQYF
D: TRBD1; J: TRBJ1-3; size: -; V: TRBV28; DNA: TGTGCCAGCAGTTTGGCGTACAGGGGATGGGGAAACACCATATATTTT; CDR3: CASSLAYRGWGNTIYF
D: TRBD1; J: TRBJ2-5; size: -; V: TRBV5-4; DNA: TGTGCCAGCAGCCAGACGTGGACAGGGGGCGCGGAGACCCAGTACTTC; CDR3: CASSQTWTGGAETQYF
D: TRBD1; J: TRBJ1-1; size: once; V: TRBV6-4; DNA: TGTGCCAGCAGTGAGACAGGGGCAGAAACTGAAGCTTTCTTT; CDR3: CASSETGAETEAFF
D: -; J: TRBJ2-7; size: -; V: TRBV7-9; DNA: TGTGCCAGCGGTGCCTCCTACGAGCAGTACTTC; CDR3: CASGASYEQYF
D: TRBD2; J: TRBJ2-2; size: -; V: TRBV18; DNA: TGTGCCAGCTCGCAGACTAGCGTCTCGAACACCGGGGAGCTGTTTTTT; CDR3: CASSQTSVSNTGELFF
D: -; J: TRBJ2-5; size: -; V: TRBV18; DNA: TGTGCCAGCTCACCAAATAGGGAGGAGACCCAGTACTTC; CDR3: CASSPNREETQYF
D: TRBD1; J: TRBJ2-7; size: once; V: TRBV6-5; DNA: TGTGCCAGCAGTGTACCCCGGGACAGGGTCTACGAGCAGTACTTC; CDR3: CASSVPRDRVYEQYF
D: -; J: TRBJ2-2; size: -; V: TRBV29-1; DNA: TGCAGCGTTGATTTCGCGAACACCGGGGAGCTGTTTTTT; CDR3: CSVDFANTGELFF
D: -; J: TRBJ2-7; size: -; V: TRBV28; DNA: TGTGCCAGCAGTTTCCTCCAGTTGCGGGTCCCGTACGAGCAGTACTTC; CDR3: CASSFLQLRVPYEQYF
D: -; J: TRBJ2-5; size: -; V: TRBV18; DNA: TGTGCCAGCTCGGCCGGAGGACTGGAGACCCAGTACTTC; CDR3: CASSAGGLETQYF
D: -; J: TRBJ2-1; size: few; V: TRBV28; DNA: TGTGCCAGCAGTTTATTCCCCTCCCCTGACAATGAGCAGTTCTTC; CDR3: CASSLFPSPDNEQFF
D: -; J: TRBJ2-5; size: -; V: TRBV11-2; DNA: TGTGCCAGCAGCTTAGGGTCAGCTCGGGGCCAAGAGACCCAGTACTTC; CDR3: CASSLGSARGQETQYF
D: TRBD2; J: TRBJ2-7; size: -; V: TRBV14; DNA: TGTGCCAGCAGCCAAGGGGTGGGCGGGAGGACCATAACGCCCTCCTACGAGCAGTACTTC; CDR3: CASSQGVGGRTITPSYEQYF
D: -; J: TRBJ2-1; size: -; V: TRBV29-1; DNA: TGCAGCGTTGGGTGGACGGGCTCCTACAATGAGCAGTTCTTC; CDR3: CSVGWTGSYNEQFF
D: TRBD1; J: TRBJ2-4; size: -; V: TRBV4-2; DNA: TGTGCCAGCAGCCAAGGAAGGCAGGGGGCGAACATTCAGTACTTC; CDR3: CASSQGRQGANIQYF
D: -; J: TRBJ2-5; size: -; V: TRBV11-1; DNA: TGTGCCAGCAGCTTAGGGGCCGACACGGGCGTCCTCCAAGAGACCCAGTACTTC; CDR3: CASSLGADTGVLQETQYF
D: TRBD1; J: TRBJ1-1; size: -; V: TRBV6-1; DNA: TGTGCCAGCACCCGGGACAGGAACACTGAAGCTTTCTTT; CDR3: CASTRDRNTEAFF
D: -; J: TRBJ2-2; size: -; V: TRBV29-1; DNA: TGCAGCGTTGGGGGATCTGGGGAGCTGTTTTTT; CDR3: CSVGGSGELFF
D: -; J: TRBJ2-7; size: -; V: TRBV5-1; DNA: TGCGCCAGCAGCTTGGGTGGCAGGGTCTACGAGCAGTACTTC; CDR3: CASSLGGRVYEQYF
D: TRBD2; J: TRBJ2-7; size: -; V: TRBV28; DNA: TGTGCCAGCAGCCCAAGGGGTAGCGGGAGGTTAGGGCAGTACTTC; CDR3: CASSPRGSGRLGQYF
D: -; J: TRBJ1-4; size: -; V: TRBV6-6; DNA: TGTGCCAGCAGTTGGTCAGGGATGGAAAAACTGTTTTTT; CDR3: CASSWSGMEKLFF
D: -; J: TRBJ1-2; size: -; V: TRBV11-2; DNA: TGTGCCAGCAGCTTAGATGACGGCAACTATGGCTACACCTTC; CDR3: CASSLDDGNYGYTF
D: TRBD2; J: TRBJ2-5; size: -; V: TRBV29-1; DNA: TGCAGCGTTTCCGGGACTAGCGGGGGGGAGACCCAGTACTTC; CDR3: CSVSGTSGGETQYF
D: -; J: TRBJ2-7; size: -; V: TRBV10-3; DNA: TGTGCCATCAGCGCATCCACAGGGGCGGGAAGGTACGAGCAGTACTTC; CDR3: CAISASTGAGRYEQYF
D: TRBD2; J: TRBJ2-5; size: -; V: TRBV5-1; DNA: TGCGCCAGCAGCTGGGGGACTGCGGGGGGCCAAGAGACCCAGTACTTC; CDR3: CASSWGTAGGQETQYF
D: TRBD2; J: TRBJ2-3; size: -; V: TRBV29-1; DNA: TGCAGCGTTGCGACTAGCGGGAGAACAGATACGCAGTATTTT; CDR3: CSVATSGRTDTQYF
D: TRBD1; J: TRBJ1-2; size: -; V: TRBV10-3; DNA: TGTGCCACCTGCCGGGACAGGGGGCTCGATAACTATGGCTACACCTTC; CDR3: CATCRDRGLDNYGYTF
D: TRBD2; J: TRBJ2-7; size: -; V: TRBV11-2; DNA: TGTGCCAGCAGCTCCGAACCAGCGGGAGGCTACGAGCAGTACTTC; CDR3: CASSSEPAGGYEQYF
D: -; J: TRBJ2-3; size: -; V: TRBV5-1; DNA: TGCGCCAGCAGCCCGGATACTGATACGCAGTATTTT; CDR3: CASSPDTDTQYF
D: TRBD2; J: TRBJ2-1; size: once; V: TRBV10-3; DNA: TGTGCCATCAGGTCCGCTAGCGGGGAGTCCTACAATGAGCAGTTCTTC; CDR3: CAIRSASGESYNEQFF
D: -; J: TRBJ2-3; size: -; V: TRBV7-2; DNA: TGTGCCAGCACGGAGTCGGCAGATACGCAGTATTTT; CDR3: CASTESADTQYF
D: TRBD1; J: TRBJ2-1; size: -; V: TRBV28; DNA: TGTGCCAGCAGTTTAGGGGGGACAGGGGCTAGGGGTGAGCAGTTCTTC; CDR3: CASSLGGTGARGEQFF
D: TRBD1; J: TRBJ1-3; size: once; V: TRBV28; DNA: TGTGCCAGCAGTCGACAGGGGAGCTCTGGAAACACCATATATTTT; CDR3: CASSRQGSSGNTIYF
D: -; J: TRBJ1-2; size: few; V: TRBV2; DNA: TGTGCCAGCAGTGAAGACGGAAACTATGGCTACACCTTC; CDR3: CASSEDGNYGYTF
D: -; J: TRBJ1-1; size: -; V: TRBV2; DNA: TGTGCCAGCAGCCTCGGGATGAACACTGAAGCTTTCTTT; CDR3: CASSLGMNTEAFF
D: -; J: TRBJ2-5; size: -; V: TRBV7-9; DNA: TGTGCCAGCAGCTTAGTTCAAGAGACCCAGTACTTC; CDR3: CASSLVQETQYF
D: -; J: TRBJ2-6; size: -; V: TRBV14; DNA: TGTGCCAGCAGCCAAGGGACGCTCTTTGGGGCCAACGTCCTGACTTTC; CDR3: CASSQGTLFGANVLTF
D: TRBD2; J: TRBJ2-1; size: -; V: TRBV7-2; DNA: TGTGCCAGCAGCTCTTACGGGGGGAGTCGCGACTACAATGAGCAGTTCTTC; CDR3: CASSSYGGSRDYNEQFF
D: -; J: TRBJ2-7; size: -; V: TRBV7-6; DNA: TGTGCCAGCAGCTTAGATCACTCTCTGAGCTCCTACGAGCAGTACTTC; CDR3: CASSLDHSLSSYEQYF
D: -; J: TRBJ2-5; size: -; V: TRBV25-1; DNA: TGTGCCAGCAGTCGGCGAACGGGGGAGACCCAGTACTTC; CDR3: CASSRRTGETQYF
D: -; J: TRBJ2-4; size: -; V: TRBV7-9; DNA: TGTGCCAGCAGCTTAACCGGAGACATTCAGTACTTC; CDR3: CASSLTGDIQYF
D: -; J: TRBJ2-3; size: -; V: TRBV6-5; DNA: TGTGCCAGCAGTTACGGGCGTGGCACAGATACGCAGTATTTT; CDR3: CASSYGRGTDTQYF
D: -; J: TRBJ1-1; size: -; V: TRBV5-6; DNA: TGTGCCAGCAGCTTGGATGGACAGTATCCCCTCTCCGAGCCCTTT; CDR3: CASSLDGQYPLSEPF
D: -; J: TRBJ2-1; size: -; V: TRBV20-1; DNA: TGCAGTGCTAGAGATAACAATGAGCAGTTCTTC; CDR3: CSARDNNEQFF
D: TRBD2; J: TRBJ2-5; size: few; V: TRBV5-4; DNA: TGTGCCAGCAGCTCACTAGCGGGAGCGGAACAAGAGACCCAGTACTTC; CDR3: CASSSLAGAEQETQYF
D: TRBD1; J: TRBJ2-3; size: once; V: TRBV7-9; DNA: TGTGCCAGCAGCGGGCGACAGGGGGCAATGAACACAGATACGCAGTATTTT; CDR3: CASSGRQGAMNTDTQYF
D: -; J: TRBJ1-3; size: -; V: TRBV30; DNA: TGTGCCTGGAACCGAGGGGGGAGCGGAAACACCATATATTTT; CDR3: CAWNRGGSGNTIYF
D: TRBD1; J: TRBJ2-7; size: -; V: TRBV27; DNA: TGTGCCAGCAGTTTAGGGGGGACAGGTTACGTTGAGCAGTACTTC; CDR3: CASSLGGTGYVEQYF
D: -; J: TRBJ2-7; size: few; V: TRBV7-9; DNA: TGTGCCAGCAGCCCGAGGACCGGTCACTACGAGCAGTACTTC; CDR3: CASSPRTGHYEQYF
D: -; J: TRBJ2-5; size: -; V: TRBV6-5; DNA: TGTGCCAGCAGGCAAATCGACCGTAAGGAGACCCAGTACTTC; CDR3: CASRQIDRKETQYF
D: -; J: TRBJ2-2; size: -; V: TRBV6-5; DNA: TGTGCCAGCAGTTACAGTCCGGCGAACACCGGGGAGCTGTTTTTT; CDR3: CASSYSPANTGELFF
D: -; J: TRBJ1-1; size: -; V: TRBV7-9; DNA: TGTGCCAGCAGCCGACCCGGGACGGGGGGCACTGAAGCTTTCTTT; CDR3: CASSRPGTGGTEAFF
D: -; J: TRBJ2-7; size: -; V: TRBV6-5; DNA: TGTGCCAGCACCCCCCGGGGAGTTAGCGAGCAGTACTTC; CDR3: CASTPRGVSEQYF
D: TRBD1; J: TRBJ1-2; size: -; V: TRBV28; DNA: TGTGCCAGCAGTTTAGCGGGACAGGGCTATGGCTACACCTTC; CDR3: CASSLAGQGYGYTF
D: -; J: TRBJ1-1; size: -; V: TRBV7-2; DNA: TGTGCCAGCAGCCCGCGACAATTGAACACTGAAGCTTTCTTT; CDR3: CASSPRQLNTEAFF
D: -; J: TRBJ1-5; size: -; V: TRBV19; DNA: TGTGCCAGTACAGGCACAGTCGATCAGCCCCAGCATTTT; CDR3: CASTGTVDQPQHF
D: -; J: TRBJ2-2; size: -; V: TRBV5-1; DNA: TGCGCCAGCAGGTTGAGCGGGACAACCAGCGGGGAGCTGTTTTTT; CDR3: CASRLSGTTSGELFF